The 20 T cell receptor beta chains in this list originate from one sample, sequenced in a study of T cells in Graves' hyperthyroidism and ophthalmopathy. RNA transcripts served as the template for amplifying TCR beta CDR3 regions. First-round RT-PCR of the TCR CDR3 relied on the HTBI primer set. TCRdb ran MiXCR on the multiplex PCR reads and lists one entry per CDR3 protein. The sample has some 350,000 distinct CDR3 sequences, roughly an eighth seen once. The sample consisted of blood. The receptors come from a woman between 35 and 50 years old with Graves' ophthalmopathy.

This clonotype was recorded many times. This chain uses TRBV6-1 with TRBJ2-1; 7 positions agree with TRBD2. The CDR3 is 14 amino acids. V shed 4 bases and J 6 bases; nucleotides not matched to a gene: 6. CDR1 MNHNS and CDR2 SASEGT come from the germline V gene. The DNA for the CDR3 is TGTGCCAGCAGTGCGCAAGCGGGAAGCAATGAGCAGTTCTTC. Translated, it gives CASSAQAGSNEQFF.

The rearrangement joins TRBV29-1 to TRBJ1-4, with TRBD1 as a possible D gene (5 bases). With 6 bases removed from V and 4 bases from J, the gap between germline ends came to 9 bases. Per the germline V gene, CDR1 is SQVTM and CDR2 is ANQGSEA. The CDR3 is made up of 12 amino acids. The CDR3 is CSVGRINEKLFF. The CDR3 DNA is TGCAGCGTGGGACGGATTAATGAAAAACTGTTTTTT.

CDR3 nucleotide sequence: TGCAGTGCTAGTAGGACCGTAACCGATACGCAGTATTTT. Encoded protein: CSASRTVTDTQYF. The gene calls are TRBV20-1 and TRBJ2-3; D ambiguous. This CDR3 contains 13 residues. V dropped 3 bases and J dropped 6 bases, with 13 bases sitting between them. Germline values: CDR1 DFQATT, CDR2 SNEGSKA (reference sequence).

This clonotype has just a few counts. The chain couples TRBV10-3 to TRBJ1-4, with 7 bases matching TRBD1. J lost 8 bases, V lost 5 bases, and 8 bases had no gene match. There are 14 residues in the CDR3. Germline lookup yields CDR1 ENHRY and CDR2 SYGVKD. CDR3 amino acids: CAISQTGAGEKLFF. The CDR3 nucleotides read TGTGCCATCAGTCAAACAGGGGCAGGGGAAAAACTGTTTTTT.

This clonotype was counted ten times or more. J is TRBJ1-1 and V is TRBV7-2, with 7 bases aligning to TRBD1. In germline, CDR1 is SGHTA, CDR2 FQGNSA. The CDR3 has 13 residues. V lost 6 bases, J lost 4 bases, and 5 bases stayed unmatched. CDR3 in amino acids: CASRDPGGTEAFF. The DNA for the CDR3 is TGTGCCAGCAGGGACCCAGGGGGCACTGAAGCTTTCTTT.

This clonotype was detected many times. The chain couples TRBV29-1 to TRBJ1-2, with a weak D call TRBD1 (5 bases). Deletions cut 7 bases from V and 4 bases from J, with 13 bases between. Germline values: CDR1 SQVTM, CDR2 ANQGSEA. The CDR3 totals 12 residues. CDR3: CSAGRQGYGYTF. The CDR3 DNA sequence: TGCAGCGCCGGGCGGCAGGGCTATGGCTACACCTTC.

The table lists this clonotype with many counts. This chain links TRBV9 with TRBJ1-1; no definite D call. This CDR3 region has 13 residues. Germline V CDR1 and CDR2: SGDLS, YYNGEE. Trimming removed 4 bases from V and 1 base from J, with 8 bases in between. The CDR3 DNA reads as TGTGCCAGCAGCTCCGCGGGGAACACTGAAGCTTTCTTT. This translates into CASSSAGNTEAFF.

This clonotype occurred a few times. The J gene is TRBJ1-2, the V gene TRBV7-9; no clear D. This CDR3 comprises 14 residues. The germline V gene has CDR1 SEHNR and CDR2 FQNEAQ (reference sequence). Trimming stripped 5 bases from V and 2 bases from J, with 12 bases between. The CDR3 nucleotides are TGTGCCAGCAGCGGCCTGTTGGAGAACTATGGCTACACCTTC. Protein sequence: CASSGLLENYGYTF.

This clonotype was seen only a few times. The chain is built from TRBV20-1 and TRBJ2-7; D gene ambiguous. The CDR3 spans 11 residues. The germline V and J ends were trimmed by 0 bases and 6 bases, with 6 bases remaining between them. Germline CDR1 DFQATT, CDR2 SNEGSKA (reference sequence). Written as DNA, the CDR3 is TGCAGTGCTAGAGAAGGCTCCGAGCAGTACTTC. It yields the protein CSAREGSEQYF.

This clonotype was picked up a small number of times. In nucleotides, the CDR3 is TGTGCCAGCAGCTTGCAAGGACAGGGGAAAAATGGCTACACCTTC. This codes for CASSLQGQGKNGYTF. The chain links TRBV5-6 to TRBJ1-2; 9 positions agree with TRBD1. The germline V gene has CDR1 SGHDT and CDR2 YYEEEE. The ends lost 1 base at V and 6 bases at J; junction bases unmatched: 7. The CDR3 totals 15 residues.

The CDR3 nucleotides read TGTGCCAGCAGTGAACAGGGGGTCCGGAGGAGGGGATTTGGCTACACCTTC. This gives the protein CASSEQGVRRRGFGYTF. The V call is TRBV28, the J call TRBJ1-2, with 8 bases that match TRBD1. There are 17 residues in the CDR3. V shed 5 bases, J shed 7 bases, and the junction held 18 bases outside the gene matches. Per germline, CDR1 MDHEN and CDR2 SYDVKM.

This chain connects TRBV10-2 to TRBJ2-1; the D is unclear. The CDR3 spans 12 residues. The germline CDR1 and CDR2 sequences are WSHSY and SAAADI. Trimming cost V 2 bases and J 5 bases, with 4 bases left between them. The CDR3 loop reads CASSERNNEQFF. The DNA of the CDR3 is TGCGCCAGCAGTGAGCGAAACAATGAGCAGTTCTTC.

This chain joins TRBV20-1 and TRBJ2-1; no firm D call. The CDR3 is 13 residues long. Trimming took off 4 bases at V and 4 bases at J, with 11 bases between the two ends. Germline CDR1 is DFQATT and CDR2 is SNEGSKA (reference sequence). The chain's CDR3 is CSATELRYNEQFF. The CDR3, as DNA: TGCAGTGCTACGGAGCTCAGGTACAATGAGCAGTTCTTC.

In this sample, this clonotype turned up many times. The rearrangement links TRBV18 to TRBJ1-1, with D possibly being TRBD1 (5 bases). The V end was cut by 0 bases, the J end by 10 bases, with 12 bases between. CDR3 length: 13 residues. Germline V gene lookup returns CDR1 KGHSH and CDR2 LQKENI. As DNA, the CDR3 is TGTGCCAGCTCACCACCGCAGGGCGAAGCAGCTTTCTTT. This sequence encodes CASSPPQGEAAFF.

There are many counts of this clonotype. The V call is TRBV7-2, the J call TRBJ1-1, with D perhaps TRBD1 (6 bases). The CDR3 sequence is 13 residues long. Trimming took off 4 bases at V and 7 bases at J, with 13 bases between the two ends. CDR1 and CDR2 (germline): SGHTA, FQGNSA. The CDR3 coding sequence is TGTGCCAGCAGCTCCCAGATGACAGGTGAAGCTTTCTTT. It specifies CASSSQMTGEAFF.

The chain combines TRBV20-1 with TRBJ1-4, with a possible D match to TRBD1 (5 bases). The CDR3 runs to 13 residues. Germline-derived CDR1 and CDR2 are DFQATT and SNEGSKA (reference sequence). V lost 7 bases to trimming and J lost 2 bases, with 11 bases between them. CDR3 sequence (DNA): TGCAGTGGAAATTCAGGGACTAATGAAAAACTGTTTTTT. Amino acid sequence: CSGNSGTNEKLFF.

At least ten counts were recorded for this clonotype. The chain recombines TRBV11-3 with TRBJ2-5, with D possibly being TRBD2 (6 bases). This CDR3 is built from 14 residues. Germline V lookup: CDR1 SGHNT, CDR2 YENEEA. Trimming shortened V by 4 bases and J by 5 bases, and 14 bases separated the two germline ends. Here the CDR3 reads CASSYGAGGETQYF. For the CDR3, the DNA is TGTGCCAGCAGCTATGGGGCTGGAGGGGAGACCCAGTACTTC.

In this sample, this clonotype turned up many times. The DNA of the CDR3 is TGTGCCAGCTCACCATCCCAGGGAAATACCGGGGAGCTGTTTTTT. Translated, it gives CASSPSQGNTGELFF. The V and J genes are TRBV18 and TRBJ2-2; D perhaps matches TRBD1 (5 bases). The V end lost 2 bases, the J end lost 5 bases, and 12 bases lay between the germline ends. CDR1 is KGHSH, CDR2 LQKENI, per germline. This CDR3 contains 15 residues.

This clonotype has only a few counts. The chain employs TRBV5-1 and TRBJ2-3, with 13 bases that match TRBD2. Per the germline V gene, CDR1 is SGHRS and CDR2 is YFSETQ. The CDR3 is 16 residues long. The junction had 4 bases not matched to a gene; V was cut back by 4 bases and J by 2 bases. CDR3 sequence (DNA): TGCGCCAGCAGCGATGGACTAGCGGGGGACACAGATACGCAGTATTTT. This gives the protein CASSDGLAGDTDTQYF.

There are a few counts of this clonotype. This chain joins TRBV30 and TRBJ1-1; D gene unclear. The length of the CDR3 is 13 residues. Deletions cut 3 bases from V and 4 bases from J, with 12 bases between. The germline V gene has CDR1 GTSNPN and CDR2 SVGIG (reference sequence). The CDR3 bases are TGTGCCTGGAGGGGATCACTCCGCACTGAAGCTTTCTTT. Translation gives CAWRGSLRTEAFF.